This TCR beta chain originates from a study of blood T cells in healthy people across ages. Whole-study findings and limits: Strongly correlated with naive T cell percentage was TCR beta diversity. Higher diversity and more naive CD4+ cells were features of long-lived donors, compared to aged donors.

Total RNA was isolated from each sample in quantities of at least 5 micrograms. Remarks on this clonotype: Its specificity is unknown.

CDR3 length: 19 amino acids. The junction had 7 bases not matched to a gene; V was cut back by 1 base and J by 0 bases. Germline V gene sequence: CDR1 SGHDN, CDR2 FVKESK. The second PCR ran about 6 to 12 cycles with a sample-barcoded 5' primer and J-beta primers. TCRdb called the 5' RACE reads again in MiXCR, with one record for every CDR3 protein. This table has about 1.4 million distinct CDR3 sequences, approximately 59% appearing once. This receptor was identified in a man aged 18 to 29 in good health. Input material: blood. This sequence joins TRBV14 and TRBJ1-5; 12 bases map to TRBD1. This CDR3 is CASSQAWGQGADSNQPQHF. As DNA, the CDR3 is TGTGCCAGCAGCCAAGCTTGGGGACAGGGGGCCGATAGCAATCAGCCCCAGCATTTT.